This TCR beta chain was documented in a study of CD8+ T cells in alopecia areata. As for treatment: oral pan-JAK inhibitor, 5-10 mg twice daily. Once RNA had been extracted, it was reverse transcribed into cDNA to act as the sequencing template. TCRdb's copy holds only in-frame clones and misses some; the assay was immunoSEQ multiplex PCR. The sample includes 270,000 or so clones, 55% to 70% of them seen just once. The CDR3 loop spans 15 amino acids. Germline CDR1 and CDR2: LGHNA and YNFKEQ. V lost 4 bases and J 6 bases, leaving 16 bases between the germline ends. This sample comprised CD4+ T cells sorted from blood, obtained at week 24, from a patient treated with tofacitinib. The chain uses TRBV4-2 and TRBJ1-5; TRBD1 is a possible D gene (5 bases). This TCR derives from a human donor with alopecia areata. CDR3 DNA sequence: TGTGCCAGCAGCCTCGGGACTTCCCGAGGTCAGCCCCAGCATTTT. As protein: CASSLGTSRGQPQHF.